Listed here are 22 T cell receptor beta chains from one sample, sequenced in a study of blood T cell repertoires in COVID-19. Only in-frame clones appear in the TCRdb table, and some are missing; sequencing was by immunoSEQ multiplex PCR. The table records 200,000 to 250,000 clones, roughly 85% of them present only once. What was sequenced was peripheral blood. The receptors stem from a man aged 40-50 years with acute or convalescent COVID-19.

The J gene is TRBJ2-3, the V gene TRBV9; 14 positions agree with TRBD2. The germline gives CDR1 SGDLS, CDR2 YYNGEE. This CDR3 has 18 amino acids. The ends lost 3 bases at V and 1 base at J; junction bases unmatched: 7. CDR3: CASSARLAGGRGTDTQYF. The CDR3, as DNA: TGTGCCAGCAGCGCGAGACTAGCGGGGGGGCGGGGCACAGATACGCAGTATTTT.

The rearrangement uses TRBV12-3 or TRBV12-4 and TRBJ1-3; no clear D gene. The CDR3 sequence is 13 residues long. Trimming removed 2 bases at V and 4 bases at J, with 6 bases between. CDR3 bases: TGTGCCAGCAGTTTAACGACAGGAAACACCATATATTTT. Protein product: CASSLTTGNTIYF.

The chain has TRBV19 and TRBJ1-5; 7 nucleotides line up with TRBD1. Germline CDR1 reads LNHDA; CDR2 reads SQIVND (reference sequence). Trimming removed 6 bases from V and 0 bases from J; junction bases left unmatched: 20. This CDR3 comprises 20 residues. Here the CDR3 reads CASRPPWGTVPSLSNQPQHF. As DNA, the CDR3 is TGTGCCAGTAGACCCCCATGGGGGACAGTTCCCTCTCTTAGCAATCAGCCCCAGCATTTT. Full variable domain (missing parts from reference TRBV19 and TRBJ1-5): DGGITQSPKYLFRKEGQNVTLSCEQNLNHDAMYWYRQDPGQGLRLIYYSQIVNDFQKGDIAEGYSVSREKKESFPLTVTSAQKNPTAFYLCASRPPWGTVPSLSNQPQHFGDGTRLSIL.

The chain carries TRBV11-3 and TRBJ1-2; 10 nucleotides align to TRBD1. The CDR3 has 17 amino acids. The V gene's germline CDR1 is SGHNT and CDR2 YENEEA. J was trimmed by 7 bases and V by 0 bases; bases with no gene match: 11. As DNA, the CDR3 is TGTGCCAGCAGCTTAGACCCGGGACAGGGGCTAAATTTTGGCTACACCTTC. Protein product: CASSLDPGQGLNFGYTF.

This chain joins TRBV19 and TRBJ2-2; 7 bases fit TRBD1. CDR3 length: 15 residues. Germline-derived CDR1 and CDR2 are LNHDA and SQIVND (reference sequence). The V gene end was trimmed by 3 bases and the J gene end by 3 bases; junction bases not matched to a gene: 4. The CDR3 is CASSIGTVDTGELFF. CDR3 DNA sequence: TGTGCCAGTAGTATCGGGACAGTTGACACCGGGGAGCTGTTTTTT.

The CDR3 spells CASSPQTGSSYNSPLHF. CDR3 nucleotide sequence: TGTGCCAGTAGTCCCCAGACAGGATCCTCCTATAATTCACCCCTCCACTTT. The genes are TRBV19 and TRBJ1-6; D possibly corresponds to TRBD1 (6 bases). The CDR3 sequence is 17 residues long. Per germline, CDR1 LNHDA and CDR2 SQIVND (reference sequence). V dropped 5 bases and J dropped 0 bases, with 14 bases sitting between them.

V gene TRBV19 combines with J gene TRBJ1-2; no clear D gene. The CDR3 runs to 14 residues. Germline assignment: CDR1 LNHDA and CDR2 SQIVND (reference sequence). V was clipped by 1 base and J by 5 bases, with 11 bases between them. The CDR3 spells CASSIAPDFYGYTF. The CDR3 DNA follows: TGTGCCAGTAGTATAGCCCCGGACTTTTATGGCTACACCTTC.

Details on this clone: The same CDR3 arises from other DNA sequences in this sample as well. The chain employs TRBV3-1 (or the pseudogene TRBV3-2) and TRBJ1-3; D call uncertain. Germline V gene sequence: CDR1 LGHDT, CDR2 YNNKEL (reference sequence). Trimming stripped 4 bases from V and 2 bases from J, with 6 bases between. This CDR3 is 13 amino acids long. The CDR3: CASSPSAGNTIYF. CDR3 in DNA: TGTGCCAGCAGCCCGTCGGCTGGAAACACCATATATTTT.

This clone was seen more than once but under ten times. The V and J genes are TRBV27 and TRBJ2-5, with 9 bases aligning to TRBD2. The CDR3 runs 15 residues. Germline trimming cut 3 bases from V and 5 bases from J; bases unmatched to any gene: 7. CDR1 is MNHEY, CDR2 SMNVEV, per germline (reference sequence). CDR3 sequence (DNA): TGTGCCAGCAGTTTTGGGCTAGCGGGGTCGGAGACCCAGTACTTC. This translates into CASSFGLAGSETQYF.

This chain's CDR3 is CASRSGTVANQPQHF. The CDR3 coding sequence is TGTGCCAGCAGATCCGGGACAGTCGCCAATCAGCCCCAGCATTTT. This sequence joins TRBV2 and TRBJ1-5; TRBD1 aligns across 7 bases. Losses at the gene ends were 6 bases for V and 3 bases for J; bases not matched to a gene: 8. Germline values: CDR1 SNHLY, CDR2 FYNNEI. The CDR3 runs to 15 residues.

DNA of the CDR3: TGCGCCAGCAGCTTGGCCACAGGGGGCGGCGCAGATACGCAGTATTTT. Amino acids: CASSLATGGGADTQYF. V and J are TRBV5-1 and TRBJ2-3; 9 bases match TRBD1. Germline V gene lookup returns CDR1 SGHRS and CDR2 YFSETQ. Losses at the gene ends were 0 bases for V and 4 bases for J; bases not matched to a gene: 6. CDR3 size: 16 residues.

The V call is TRBV24-1, the J call TRBJ2-3; a weak D match, TRBD1 (5 bases). The CDR3 extends over 13 amino acids. CDR1 and CDR2 (germline): KGHDR, SFDVKD. V lost 9 bases and J 4 bases, leaving 13 bases between the germline ends. The chain's CDR3 is CATQWQGADTQYF. The CDR3 nucleotides are TGTGCCACCCAATGGCAGGGCGCAGATACGCAGTATTTT.

The chain uses TRBV7-9 and TRBJ1-2, with D possibly TRBD1 on 6 matching bases. V dropped 5 bases and J dropped 4 bases, with 8 bases sitting between them. Looked up from germline, CDR1 is SEHNR and CDR2 is FQNEAQ (reference sequence). CDR3 length: 12 residues. The chain's CDR3 is CASSPQGYGYTF. CDR3 nucleotides: TGTGCCAGCAGCCCACAGGGCTATGGCTACACCTTC.

The rearrangement joins TRBV19 to TRBJ1-1; 8 bases are shared with TRBD1. J was trimmed by 0 bases and V by 7 bases; bases with no gene match: 4. This CDR3 is 14 amino acids long. Germline CDR1 is LNHDA and CDR2 is SQIVND (reference sequence). The CDR3 coding sequence is TGTGCCAGTATGGGGGACAGGCTGAACACTGAAGCTTTCTTT. This translates into CASMGDRLNTEAFF. Looking up the rest from reference TRBV19 and TRBJ1-1 gives the full variable domain: DGGITQSPKYLFRKEGQNVTLSCEQNLNHDAMYWYRQDPGQGLRLIYYSQIVNDFQKGDIAEGYSVSREKKESFPLTVTSAQKNPTAFYLCASMGDRLNTEAFFGQGTRLTVV.

The chain uses TRBV5-5 and TRBJ1-2; D not resolved. The CDR3 is made up of 13 amino acids. The germline V gene has CDR1 SGHKS and CDR2 YYEKEE (reference sequence). Trimming took 6 bases from V and 6 from J, leaving 15 bases between them. CDR3 coding DNA: TGTGCCAGCATCACCCCCCAACTTGATGGCTACACCTTC. Translating gives CASITPQLDGYTF.

The chain combines TRBV9 with TRBJ1-2; D is unresolved. The CDR3 spans 14 residues. Trimming stripped 3 bases from V and 8 bases from J, with 17 bases between. The germline CDR1 and CDR2 sequences are SGDLS and YYNGEE. The CDR3 here is CASSALAASGGYTF. The CDR3 region has the DNA TGTGCCAGCAGCGCCCTGGCTGCGTCGGGGGGCTACACCTTC.

This clone has just a few counts. V usage is TRBV5-6 and J usage is TRBJ2-5, with TRBD2 identical over 8 bases. The CDR3 is 15 residues long. V was clipped by 1 base and J by 4 bases; unmatched bases: 6. Germline assignment: CDR1 SGHDT and CDR2 YYEEEE. The CDR3 DNA reads as TGTGCCAGCAGCTTGTTCGGGGGGGCCGGAGAGACCCAGTACTTC. It translates to CASSLFGGAGETQYF.

The chain carries TRBV28 and TRBJ2-3, with 7 nucleotides matching TRBD2. The CDR3 is made up of 15 amino acids. Trimming cost V 4 bases and J 2 bases; bases outside gene matches: 6. Germline-derived CDR1 and CDR2 are MDHEN and SYDVKM. CDR3 DNA: TGTGCCAGCAGTTCCACGGGAGGAAACACAGATACGCAGTATTTT. This gives the protein CASSSTGGNTDTQYF.

V gene TRBV19 combines with J gene TRBJ1-2; the D is unclear. The CDR3 has 12 residues. CDR1 is LNHDA, CDR2 SQIVND, per germline (reference sequence). V lost 7 bases, J lost 4 bases, and 10 bases lay in between. In nucleotides, the CDR3 is TGTGCCAGTAAGGAGGGCTTCTATGGCTACACCTTC. It yields the protein CASKEGFYGYTF.

The chain has TRBV19 and TRBJ2-6; 8 bases agree with TRBD1. This CDR3 is 16 amino acids long. Germline values: CDR1 LNHDA, CDR2 SQIVND (reference sequence). J was trimmed by 4 bases and V by 7 bases; bases with no gene match: 9. CDR3 sequence (DNA): TGTGCCAGTACCCGATCCGGACAGGGAGGGGCCAACGTCCTGACTTTC. It codes for CASTRSGQGGANVLTF. The entire variable domain, with the rest obtained from reference TRBV19 and TRBJ2-6, is as follows: DGGITQSPKYLFRKEGQNVTLSCEQNLNHDAMYWYRQDPGQGLRLIYYSQIVNDFQKGDIAEGYSVSREKKESFPLTVTSAQKNPTAFYLCASTRSGQGGANVLTFGAGSRLTVL.

The V call is TRBV5-6, the J call TRBJ2-3; weak D call: TRBD2 (5 bases). The CDR3 covers 15 residues. CDR1 is SGHDT and CDR2 is YYEEEE in the germline V gene. Deletions cut 4 bases from V and 4 bases from J, with 16 bases between. CDR3 sequence (DNA): TGTGCCAGCAGCCGGACCGGAGTCGGGGCAGATACGCAGTATTTT. Its translation: CASSRTGVGADTQYF.

The rearrangement uses TRBV18 and TRBJ1-4; TRBD1 aligns across 7 bases. Per germline, CDR1 KGHSH and CDR2 LQKENI. V lost 11 bases, J lost 5 bases, and 8 bases stayed unmatched. CDR3 length: 13 residues. The CDR3 coding sequence is TGTGCCTCACACGGGACAGCAAATGAAAAACTGTTTTTT. Protein product: CASHGTANEKLFF.